The rows below give T cell receptor beta chains drawn from one sample of a study of CD8 T cells in ankylosing spondylitis. TCRdb reprocessed the 5' RACE reads via MiXCR and lists one record per CDR3 protein. The table lists a few hundred thousand distinct CDR3 sequences, approximately 11% of them singletons. The sample was blood, either unsorted or a sorted T cell fraction (not recorded which). Every receptor here comes from a male donor with ankylosing spondylitis or in good health (not recorded which). Each CDR3 is given with its conserved first and last residue. Some rows have no size entry. The others give once, few or many, or a class for an expanded clone.

clone_size	v_call	j_call	cdr3_aa
many	TRBV12-3/TRBV12-4	TRBJ1-4	CASSFFFGTDEKLFF
many	TRBV5-1	TRBJ1-2	CASSLAWGDYGYTF
many	TRBV10-3	TRBJ2-3	CAISEEIAGSTDTQYF
many	TRBV6-1	TRBJ2-3	CASSLASGEADTQYF
-	TRBV7-3	TRBJ2-1	CASSLRTGGAFNEQFF
few	TRBV9	TRBJ2-7	CASSASPGQGPYEQYF
few	TRBV12-3/TRBV12-4	TRBJ2-3	CASRNERSGDTQYF
few	TRBV4-1	TRBJ1-5	CASSQDRMGRNQPQHF
many	TRBV9	TRBJ2-7	CASSGVEEAGAYEQYF
few	TRBV11-2	TRBJ2-3	CASSSLPETGGLRDTQYF
many	TRBV12-3/TRBV12-4	TRBJ1-5	CASSLTRGEQPQHF
many	TRBV7-9	TRBJ2-2	CASSGELITGELFF
few	TRBV7-3	TRBJ2-2	CASSSPLGLADTGELFF
many	TRBV5-1	TRBJ2-7	CASSLDGEFYEQYF
few	TRBV3-1	TRBJ1-5	CASSQDTQSNQPQHF
many	TRBV7-8	TRBJ2-1	CASSLVKDEQFF
many	TRBV6-5	TRBJ2-2	CASSYDQNTGELFF
many	TRBV7-7	TRBJ2-1	CASSPIGENEQFF
many	TRBV5-1	TRBJ2-1	CASSLGRESSALEQFF
few	TRBV7-2	TRBJ2-2	CASSFGLNTGELFF
many	TRBV5-1	TRBJ2-1	CASSLAQGYEQFF
many	TRBV5-1	TRBJ1-2	CASSPKGQGNYGYTF
many	TRBV7-2	TRBJ2-3	CASSPPNGLQDTQYF
few	TRBV5-1	TRBJ2-1	CASKDRELAGGINEQFF
-	TRBV7-9	TRBJ2-3	CASSPGHGTDTQYF
-	TRBV6-2/TRBV6-3	TRBJ2-6	CASATSDLVAGANVLTF
many	TRBV25-1	TRBJ2-7	CASPGTVYEQYF
many	TRBV5-1	TRBJ2-1	CASSLGPRGGDEQFF
few	TRBV4-2	TRBJ1-6	CASSQVGAGRPNSPLHF
many	TRBV27	TRBJ1-1	CASSFYRGRVGNTEAFF
many	TRBV10-3	TRBJ2-2	CAISGPASGGLTGELFF
-	TRBV3-1	TRBJ2-3	CASSRQGPDTQYF
-	TRBV7-8	TRBJ2-3	CASSFRTSGGRTDTQYF
few	TRBV6-5	TRBJ2-7	CASSSVTSGKYEQYF
-	TRBV28	TRBJ2-7	CASSYRDFVLRAYEQYF